These 9 T cell receptor beta chains were all obtained from the same sample, sequenced in a study of T cells in Graves' hyperthyroidism and ophthalmopathy. Amplification of TCR beta CDR3 regions used RNA as the template. The study used the HTBI primer set for a first-round RT-PCR of the TCR CDR3. TCRdb passed the multiplex PCR reads through MiXCR, listing each CDR3 protein once. The sample has about 590,000 distinct CDR3 sequences; approximately 15% are singletons. Sequencing used blood. The receptors shown here come from a woman in her late teens or twenties with Graves' ophthalmopathy.

On this clonotype itself: This may arise from a read error, as a much more abundant clone is one base away. The V call is TRBV30, the J call TRBJ2-1; D may correspond to TRBD1 or TRBD2 (6 bases each). The CDR3 extends over 15 amino acids. Germline V gene data show CDR1 as GTSNPN and CDR2 as SVGIG (reference sequence). The CDR3 spells CAGSVGGGSYNEQFF. The CDR3 nucleotides read TGTGCCGGGAGTGTAGGGGGAGGCTCCTACAATGAGCAGTTCTTC.

This clonotype was counted at least ten times. The chain links TRBV7-2 to TRBJ2-1; no clear D gene. V lost 2 bases and J lost 6, with 8 bases in between. The CDR3 covers 13 residues. Germline V lookup: CDR1 SGHTA, CDR2 FQGNSA. The CDR3 nucleotides are TGTGCCAGCAGCTTAACCCGGTTCAATGAGCAGTTCTTC. Translating gives CASSLTRFNEQFF.

This clonotype has a handful of counts. The CDR3 protein is CATSERSGRAFNEQFF. CDR3 nucleotides: TGTGCCACCAGTGAACGTAGCGGGAGGGCCTTCAATGAGCAGTTCTTC. The chain couples TRBV24-1 to TRBJ2-1; the match to TRBD2 covers 11 bases. Looked up from germline, CDR1 is KGHDR and CDR2 is SFDVKD. The ends lost 4 bases at V and 6 bases at J; junction bases unmatched: 7. The CDR3 loop spans 16 amino acids.

The chain combines TRBV7-9 with TRBJ1-2; possible D gene TRBD1, 5 bases. V was pared by 0 bases and J by 3 bases, with 11 bases between. This CDR3 is built from 15 residues. The germline V gene has CDR1 SEHNR and CDR2 FQNEAQ (reference sequence). The CDR3 loop reads CASSLADRGDYGYTF. In DNA, the CDR3 is TGTGCCAGCAGCTTAGCAGACAGAGGTGACTATGGCTACACCTTC.

At least ten counts were recorded for this clonotype. The chain carries TRBV15 and TRBJ2-5, with D possibly being TRBD2 (5 bases). Per the germline V gene, CDR1 is LNHNV and CDR2 is YYDKDF (reference sequence). Deletions cut 2 bases from V and 1 base from J, with 20 bases between. The CDR3 covers 18 residues. The CDR3: CATSRSPSTGWGQETQYF. In DNA, the CDR3 is TGTGCCACCAGCAGATCCCCTTCGACGGGATGGGGCCAAGAGACCCAGTACTTC.

This clonotype showed up just a few times. V usage is TRBV29-1 and J usage is TRBJ1-1; D may be TRBD1 (5 bases). The CDR3 has 12 amino acids. V lost 0 bases and J 11 bases, leaving 13 bases between the germline ends. Germline V gives CDR1 SQVTM, CDR2 ANQGSEA. The CDR3 DNA reads TGCAGCGTTGAAGAACCGGGGGGGTCGGCTTTCTTT. It encodes CSVEEPGGSAFF.

This clonotype appeared many times. The CDR3 DNA reads TGCAGTGCTTCGCCCGGGACAGGGACGAACACTGAAGCTTTCTTT. Protein product: CSASPGTGTNTEAFF. The chain has TRBV20-1 and TRBJ1-1; 9 nucleotides align to TRBD1. This CDR3 spans 15 amino acids. The trim removed 5 bases at V and 1 base at J, leaving 8 bases unmatched. The V gene's germline CDR1 is DFQATT and CDR2 SNEGSKA (reference sequence).

This clonotype was seen many times. The rearrangement links TRBV6-6 to TRBJ2-5; either TRBD1 or TRBD2 may supply D (5 bases each). The germline CDR1 and CDR2 sequences are MNHNY and SVGAGI (reference sequence). The CDR3 length is 16 residues. Trimming took off 0 bases at V and 5 bases at J, with 16 bases between the two ends. CDR3 nucleotides: TGTGCCAGCAGTTACTCGGCCCTGGGGGAACGGGAGACCCAGTACTTC. It specifies CASSYSALGERETQYF.

A single count supports this clonotype. A much more abundant neighbour one base away suggests this may be a read error. This sequence joins TRBV10-3 and TRBJ1-5; 8 positions match TRBD1. Germline lookup yields CDR1 ENHRY and CDR2 SYGVKD. This CDR3 contains 13 residues. The CDR3 DNA reads TGTGCCACTCAGGGGGCCTGGAATCAGCCCCGGCATTTT. Translating it yields CATQGAWNQPRHF.